These 30 T cell receptor beta chains were sequenced from one sample in a study of blood T cell repertoires in COVID-19. Here immunoSEQ multiplex PCR was the method, and the copy in TCRdb shows in-frame clones only, minus some. The sample lists approximately 270,000 clones, 70% to 90% occurring once. The sample taken for sequencing was PBMCs or T cells enriched from blood (not recorded which). The receptors were sampled from a woman aged 25 to 45 with acute COVID-19.

The V and J genes are TRBV5-1 and TRBJ1-1; weak D call: TRBD1 (6 bases). The germline CDR1 and CDR2 sequences are SGHRS and YFSETQ. V gave up 3 bases and J gave up 4 bases, with 16 bases separating them. The CDR3 length is 15 residues. CDR3 sequence (DNA): TGCGCCAGCAGCTGGCAACAGGGTTTCGGCACTGAAGCTTTCTTT. Its protein is CASSWQQGFGTEAFF.

This CDR3 is CASAPIGQGGQYF. The CDR3 nucleotides are TGTGCCAGCGCTCCGATCGGACAGGGAGGGCAGTATTTT. The V call is TRBV28, the J call TRBJ2-3; 8 bases are shared with TRBD1. This CDR3 is 13 amino acids long. Trimming took 8 bases from V and 11 from J; bases not matched to a gene: 12. Germline V gene data show CDR1 as MDHEN and CDR2 as SYDVKM.

This chain links TRBV7-2 with TRBJ2-2; D is perhaps TRBD1 (6 bases). This CDR3 is built from 15 residues. Germline-derived CDR1 and CDR2 are SGHTA and FQGNSA. Trimming removed 5 bases from V and 1 base from J, with 11 bases in between. CDR3 bases: TGTGCCAGCAGCCTGGGACATCTGAACACCGGGGAGCTGTTTTTT. Amino acid sequence: CASSLGHLNTGELFF.

This chain joins TRBV6-2 or TRBV6-3 and TRBJ1-5, with D possibly matching TRBD1 (6 bases). V was clipped by 2 bases and J by 7 bases, with 18 bases between them. The CDR3 contains 16 residues. The germline V gene has CDR1 MNHEY and CDR2 SVGEGT. In DNA form, the CDR3 reads TGTGCCAGCAGTTACAATGGGGCAGGGGAAATCCAGCCCCAGCATTTT. Its translation is CASSYNGAGEIQPQHF.

This clone was observed once. The chain joins TRBV15 to TRBJ2-5; TRBD2 matches 8 bases. In germline, CDR1 is LNHNV, CDR2 YYDKDF (reference sequence). CDR3 length: 13 residues. J lost 6 bases, V lost 6 bases, and 6 bases had no gene match. CDR3 region: CATSPTSVKTQYF. DNA for the CDR3: TGTGCCACCAGTCCGACTAGCGTAAAGACCCAGTACTTC.

This rearrangement joins TRBV4-1 to TRBJ2-7; D gene uncertain. Trimming stripped 0 bases from V and 4 bases from J, with 4 bases between. Germline CDR1 and CDR2: MGHRA and YSYEKL. This CDR3 spans 12 amino acids. The CDR3 DNA reads as TGCGCCAGCAGCCAAGACGGTTACGAGCAGTACTTC. Its protein product is CASSQDGYEQYF.

A single count supports this clone. This chain uses TRBV5-1 with TRBJ2-5; TRBD1 matches 9 bases. V lost 3 bases to trimming and J lost 4 bases; unmatched junction nucleotides: 4. The CDR3 consists of 14 residues. Per germline, CDR1 SGHRS and CDR2 YFSETQ. This CDR3 reads CASSSNRGRETQYF. The CDR3 nucleotides read TGCGCCAGCAGCTCAAACAGGGGGCGAGAGACCCAGTACTTC.

CDR3 residues: CASSPDRVATNEKLFF. CDR3 DNA: TGTGCCAGCAGCCCCGACAGGGTAGCAACTAATGAAAAACTGTTTTTT. The chain joins TRBV28 to TRBJ1-4, with 7 bases aligning to TRBD1. V lost 6 bases, J lost 0 bases, and 7 bases stayed unmatched. CDR3 length equals 16 residues. Germline values: CDR1 MDHEN, CDR2 SYDVKM.

The V and J genes are TRBV7-9 and TRBJ1-4, with 7 bases aligning to TRBD1. From germline, CDR1 is SEHNR and CDR2 FQNEAQ (reference sequence). The CDR3 is made up of 14 amino acids. V shed 3 bases, J shed 8 bases, and the junction held 6 bases outside the gene matches. This CDR3 is CASSFPGGQEKLFF. The DNA for the CDR3 is TGTGCCAGCAGCTTCCCTGGGGGACAGGAAAAACTGTTTTTT.

This chain uses TRBV7-2 with TRBJ2-1, with 10 bases matching TRBD2. The trim removed 5 bases at V and 5 bases at J, leaving 9 bases unmatched. This CDR3 is built from 16 residues. Per the germline V gene, CDR1 is SGHTA and CDR2 is FQGNSA. The CDR3 here is CASSQTGTSVDNEQFF. In DNA, the CDR3 is TGTGCCAGCAGCCAGACCGGGACTAGCGTTGACAATGAGCAGTTCTTC.

The V gene is TRBV13, the J gene TRBJ2-3; possibly TRBD1 for D (6 bases). The V end lost 6 bases, the J end lost 5 bases, and 18 bases lay between the germline ends. The CDR3 is made up of 15 amino acids. CDR1 and CDR2 (germline): PRHDT, FYEKMQ (reference sequence). The CDR3 is CASSSAETGQDTQYF. CDR3 nucleotides: TGTGCCAGCAGTTCCGCAGAGACAGGTCAAGATACGCAGTATTTT. Looking up the rest from reference TRBV13 and TRBJ2-3 gives the full variable domain: AAGVIQSPRHLIKEKRETATLKCYPIPRHDTVYWYQQGPGQDPQFLISFYEKMQSDKGSIPDRFSAQQFSDYHSELNMSSLELGDSALYFCASSSAETGQDTQYFGPGTRLTVL.

J is TRBJ1-4 and V is TRBV5-1; 8 positions agree with TRBD1. The CDR3 covers 15 residues. CDR1 is SGHRS, CDR2 YFSETQ, per germline. The junction had 14 bases not matched to a gene; V was cut back by 6 bases and J by 10 bases. CDR3 region: CASIPDRTGSIKLFF. The DNA for the CDR3 is TGCGCCAGCATCCCGGACCGGACAGGGTCGATAAAACTGTTTTTT.

The chain carries TRBV19 and TRBJ1-5; 7 bases line up with TRBD1. With V trimmed by 3 bases and J by 3 bases, 5 bases remained unmatched. This CDR3 has 15 amino acids. From germline, CDR1 is LNHDA and CDR2 SQIVND (reference sequence). CDR3 DNA: TGTGCCAGTAGTATCCACAGGGGACTCAATCAGCCCCAGCATTTT. Its translation: CASSIHRGLNQPQHF.

The chain has TRBV9 and TRBJ2-1; TRBD1 might be the D (7 bases). CDR1 is SGDLS and CDR2 is YYNGEE in the germline V gene. The V end lost 6 bases, the J end lost 0 bases, and 19 bases lay between the germline ends. The CDR3 consists of 17 residues. The CDR3 DNA is TGTGCCAGCACCCTACAGGGGACTTTAAGCTCCTACAATGAGCAGTTCTTC. The encoded protein is CASTLQGTLSSYNEQFF.

The chain employs TRBV19 and TRBJ2-2, with 10 bases identical to TRBD2. Germline CDR1 LNHDA, CDR2 SQIVND (reference sequence). The CDR3 covers 17 residues. J lost 5 bases, V lost 1 base, and 7 bases had no gene match. CDR3 nucleotide sequence: TGTGCCAGTAGTATAGGGCTAGCGGGAGTTGAAACCGGGGAGCTGTTTTTT. Encoded protein: CASSIGLAGVETGELFF.

The V call is TRBV4-1, the J call TRBJ1-6, with TRBD1 matching 7 bases. This CDR3 spans 16 amino acids. Germline CDR1 reads MGHRA; CDR2 reads YSYEKL. J was trimmed by 5 bases and V by 4 bases; bases with no gene match: 8. The CDR3 loop is CASSPDRVPNNSPLHF. CDR3 bases: TGCGCCAGCAGCCCCGACAGGGTGCCAAATAATTCACCCCTCCACTTT.

The genes are TRBV13 and TRBJ2-7; maybe TRBD2 (5 bases). Per germline, CDR1 PRHDT and CDR2 FYEKMQ (reference sequence). This CDR3 comprises 13 residues. Trimming removed 3 bases from V and 3 bases from J, with 9 bases in between. DNA of the CDR3: TGTGCCAGCAGCTTGACACGGGGCTACGAGCAGTACTTC. This translates into CASSLTRGYEQYF.

The V and J genes are TRBV3-1 (or the pseudogene TRBV3-2) and TRBJ2-7; 9 positions match TRBD2. CDR3 length: 15 amino acids. CDR1 is LGHDT and CDR2 is YNNKEL in the germline V gene (reference sequence). J gave up 2 bases and V 3 bases, and 5 bases lay outside the gene matches. CDR3 sequence (DNA): TGTGCCAGCAGCCAGACCTTAGCGGGAGCCTACGAGCAGTACTTC. Translating gives CASSQTLAGAYEQYF.

The chain couples TRBV19 to TRBJ2-1, with TRBD2 identical over 8 bases. Trimming removed 2 bases from V and 3 bases from J; junction bases left unmatched: 0. The CDR3 runs 14 residues. CDR1 is LNHDA, CDR2 SQIVND, per germline (reference sequence). CDR3 in amino acids: CASSITSGYNEQFF. DNA of the CDR3: TGTGCCAGTAGTATAACTAGCGGCTACAATGAGCAGTTCTTC. The full variable domain, in which reference TRBV19 and TRBJ2-1 provide the parts outside the CDR3, is DGGITQSPKYLFRKEGQNVTLSCEQNLNHDAMYWYRQDPGQGLRLIYYSQIVNDFQKGDIAEGYSVSREKKESFPLTVTSAQKNPTAFYLCASSITSGYNEQFFGPGTRLTVL.

The chain has TRBV6-2 or TRBV6-3 and TRBJ1-5; possibly TRBD1 for D (6 bases). CDR3 length: 15 residues. The germline V gene has CDR1 MNHEY and CDR2 SVGEGT. V shed 6 bases and J shed 0 bases, with 12 bases lying between them. The CDR3 sequence: CASSLTGYSNQPQHF. DNA for the CDR3: TGTGCCAGCAGCCTGACAGGATATAGCAATCAGCCCCAGCATTTT.

The chain combines TRBV4-1 with TRBJ2-3; 7 bases agree with TRBD2. Trimming removed 4 bases from V and 2 bases from J; junction bases left unmatched: 12. The germline CDR1 and CDR2 sequences are MGHRA and YSYEKL. CDR3 length: 17 residues. The DNA of the CDR3 is TGCGCCAGCAGCCTAACGGTCTCGGGACTAAACACAGATACGCAGTATTTT. Translating gives CASSLTVSGLNTDTQYF.

The genes are TRBV7-8 and TRBJ1-1; D is undetermined. The CDR3 sequence is 17 residues long. Per germline, CDR1 SGHVS and CDR2 FQNEAQ. V was clipped by 4 bases and J by 5 bases, with 23 bases between them. Here the CDR3 reads CASSSYVGGWTRTEAFF. CDR3 nucleotide sequence: TGTGCCAGCAGCTCCTACGTTGGAGGGTGGACCCGGACTGAAGCTTTCTTT.

The chain combines TRBV19 with TRBJ1-2; D ambiguous. CDR3 length: 10 residues. V shed 10 bases and J shed 8 bases, with 11 bases lying between them. Germline-derived CDR1 and CDR2 are LNHDA and SQIVND (reference sequence). The CDR3 nucleotides read TGTGCCACCCGGACGGGAGGCTACACCTTC. Amino acid sequence: CATRTGGYTF.

This sequence joins TRBV28 and TRBJ1-3; a possible D gene is TRBD1 (5 bases). Trimming shortened V by 10 bases and J by 0 bases, and 16 bases separated the two germline ends. CDR1 is MDHEN, CDR2 SYDVKM, per germline. This CDR3 is 15 amino acids long. This chain's CDR3 is CATERQFISGNTIYF. Written as DNA, the CDR3 is TGTGCCACCGAGAGACAGTTCATCTCTGGAAACACCATATATTTT.

This chain connects TRBV27 to TRBJ1-5; D is unclear. Deletions cut 5 bases from V and 0 bases from J, with 14 bases between. The CDR3 extends over 16 amino acids. Germline lookup yields CDR1 MNHEY and CDR2 SMNVEV (reference sequence). The CDR3 region has the DNA TGTGCCAGCAGTCCTATCGGGAGGGATAGCAATCAGCCCCAGCATTTT. Amino acids: CASSPIGRDSNQPQHF.

The V and J genes are TRBV3-1 (or the pseudogene TRBV3-2) and TRBJ1-3, with 7 nucleotides matching TRBD1. Germline-derived CDR1 and CDR2 are LGHDT and YNNKEL (reference sequence). This CDR3 region has 17 residues. The V gene end was trimmed by 4 bases and the J gene end by 0 bases; junction bases not matched to a gene: 9. The CDR3, as DNA: TGTGCCAGCAGCCCCGATACAGGGGAGGCCTCTGGAAACACCATATATTTT. It translates to CASSPDTGEASGNTIYF.

This chain joins TRBV7-3 and TRBJ2-4; TRBD2 agrees at 12 bases. The CDR3 is 16 residues long. With 5 bases clipped from V and 3 bases from J, the junction kept 5 bases outside the gene matches. From germline, CDR1 is SGHTA and CDR2 FQGTGA. As DNA, the CDR3 is TGTGCCAGCAGCCTTGGACTAGCGGGGCACAAAAACATTCAGTACTTC. This translates into CASSLGLAGHKNIQYF.

V gene TRBV5-1 combines with J gene TRBJ2-7; TRBD2 matches 7 bases. Unmatched junction bases numbered 6, after V lost 6 bases and J lost 0 bases. Per the germline V gene, CDR1 is SGHRS and CDR2 is YFSETQ. This CDR3 has 14 amino acids. The DNA of the CDR3 is TGCGCCAGCACCGAGGGAGGGAGCTCCTACGAGCAGTACTTC. Translated: CASTEGGSSYEQYF.

The V and J genes are TRBV11-2 and TRBJ2-7, with a possible D match to TRBD1 (6 bases). CDR3 length: 15 amino acids. Germline V CDR1 and CDR2: SGHAT, FQNNGV. Trimming left V 5 bases short and J 5 bases short, with 19 bases between. The CDR3 here is CASSRVSTGSHEQYF. The CDR3 DNA reads as TGTGCCAGCAGCCGTGTGAGTACAGGGTCCCACGAGCAGTACTTC.

A few counts support this clone. This chain connects TRBV7-9 to TRBJ2-3, with 9 bases identical to TRBD1. This CDR3 contains 17 residues. Germline values: CDR1 SEHNR, CDR2 FQNEAQ (reference sequence). Unmatched junction bases numbered 9, after V lost 2 bases and J lost 3 bases. CDR3 sequence (DNA): TGTGCCAGCAGCTTAAAAAGGAGGGACAGGGTAACAGATACGCAGTATTTT. Translating gives CASSLKRRDRVTDTQYF. Together with reference TRBV7-9 and TRBJ2-3, the CDR3 gives the full variable domain: DTGVSQNPRHKITKRGQNVTFRCDPISEHNRLYWYRQTLGQGPEFLTYFQNEAQLEKSRLLSDRFSAERPKGSFSTLEIQRTEQGDSAMYLCASSLKRRDRVTDTQYFGPGTRLTVL.